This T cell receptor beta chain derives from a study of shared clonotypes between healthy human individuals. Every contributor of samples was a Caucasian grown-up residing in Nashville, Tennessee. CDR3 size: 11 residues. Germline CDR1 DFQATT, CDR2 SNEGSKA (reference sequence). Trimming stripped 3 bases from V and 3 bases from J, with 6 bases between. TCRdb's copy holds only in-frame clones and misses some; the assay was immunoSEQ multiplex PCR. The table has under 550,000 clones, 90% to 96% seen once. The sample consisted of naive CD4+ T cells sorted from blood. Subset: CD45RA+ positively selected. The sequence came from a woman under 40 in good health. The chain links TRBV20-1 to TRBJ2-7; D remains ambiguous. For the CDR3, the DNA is TGCAGTGCTAGTTTCCTCTACGAGCAGTACTTC. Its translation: CSASFLYEQYF.